This T cell receptor (beta chain) was sequenced for a study of shared clonotypes between healthy human individuals. Study-wide points: Naive subsets generally had larger estimated richness than memory subsets. When naive CD4 clonotypes were compared across a few donors, about 5% were shared.

There are a few counts of this clone. Antigen unknown. Looked up from germline, CDR1 is MDHEN and CDR2 is SYDVKM. The length of the CDR3 is 15 residues. V lost 2 bases and J 7 bases, leaving 14 bases between the germline ends. Repertoires were generated with immunoSEQ multiplex PCR, while TCRdb's copy carries only in-frame clones and drops some. The sample comprises 950,000 to 1,100,000 clones, 75% of which are singletons, and about 1.5% rests with the top ten. This clonotype was obtained from a man aged 18 to 29 in good health. V is TRBV28 and J is TRBJ1-4; D may be TRBD1 (6 bases). Sample: memory CD4+ T cells sorted from blood. Subset of the sample: CD45RA-negative fraction. In DNA form, the CDR3 reads TGTGCCAGCAGTTTAAGCCGGGGGGCGCGTGAAAAACTGTTTTTT. Translated: CASSLSRGAREKLFF.